The T cell receptor (beta chain) described here comes from a study of cytomegalovirus exposure and HLA in healthy donors. The CDR3 consists of 16 residues. The ends were cut back, 0 bases at V and 3 bases at J, with 12 bases in the middle. The germline V gene has CDR1 MNHEY and CDR2 SMNVEV (reference sequence). The PCR used 60 Vbeta and 13 Jbeta primers. TCRdb's table, derived via immunoSEQ multiplex PCR, lists solely in-frame clones and lacks some. The sample consists of about 200,000 clones, about 72% of them appearing once. This chain uses TRBV27 with TRBJ1-5, with D maybe TRBD1 (5 bases). The sequence was obtained from a male donor in good health and CMV-seronegative. The sample was PBMCs. The chain's CDR3 is CASSLSGQRNNQPQHF. The CDR3 DNA sequence: TGTGCCAGCAGTTTATCGGGGCAGAGAAACAATCAGCCCCAGCATTTT.